This T cell receptor (beta chain) was recovered during a study of blood T cell repertoires in COVID-19. Study at large: PBMCs, B-cell-depleted T cells, or T cells provided the cDNA or gDNA that made up the material.

CDR3 length equals 14 residues. Trimming pared 5 bases from V and 2 bases from J, leaving 12 bases between. Germline V gene lookup returns CDR1 SEHNR and CDR2 FQNEAQ (reference sequence). Enrolled through a virtual design, the participants were between roughly 18 and 95 years of age and came from fewer than 30 US areas. Participants were placed into cohorts based on the clinical history they reported. The data were produced by immunoSEQ multiplex PCR, yet TCRdb's version contains in-frame clones alone and is incomplete. The sample shows 150,000 to 200,000 clones, over 75% of them seen only once. The genes are TRBV7-9 and TRBJ1-1, with D possibly matching TRBD1 (6 bases). The receptor was isolated from a woman in her late teens or twenties who had recovered from COVID-19. The sample taken for sequencing was PBMCs or T cells enriched from blood (not recorded which). CDR3 residues: CASSLQGPNTEAFF. The CDR3, as DNA: TGTGCCAGCAGCCTACAGGGACCAAACACTGAAGCTTTCTTT.